This is a list of T cell receptor beta chains from one sample in a study of T-cell memory formation after mild COVID-19. TCRdb redid the calling of the 5' RACE reads with MiXCR, one entry per CDR3 protein. The sample has approximately 250,000 distinct CDR3 sequences; 16% are singletons. The sample was PBMCs or a T cell subset sorted from them (not recorded which). The receptors were sampled from a man aged 18 to 29 who had mild COVID-19 (a few samples of this study predate the infection). Cell type and time point are not known. CDR3s include the opening cysteine and the closing phenylalanine or tryptophan. D genes are given only for firm matches. Clone size is not always given. Where it is, it says once, few, many or a class for expanded clones.

d_call clone_size j_call v_call cdr3_aa cdr3_nt
NA NA TRBJ2-7 TRBV3-1 CASRGTVGVGQYF TGTGCCAGCAGAGGGACGGTCGGCGTAGGGCAGTACTTC
NA NA TRBJ1-3 TRBV7-2 CASSFAGNTIYF TGTGCCAGCAGCTTTGCTGGAAACACCATATATTTT
NA few TRBJ2-1 TRBV7-6 CASSYSHRAGSSYNEQFF TGTGCCAGCAGCTATTCACACAGGGCGGGGAGCTCCTACAATGAGCAGTTCTTC
NA few TRBJ2-5 TRBV30 CAWSVVRGGETQYF TGTGCCTGGAGTGTGGTGCGGGGCGGGGAGACCCAGTACTTC
TRBD2 many TRBJ2-1 TRBV11-3 CASSLTSGAYNEQFF TGTGCCAGCAGCTTAACTAGCGGGGCCTACAATGAGCAGTTCTTC
TRBD2 NA TRBJ2-6 TRBV6-2/TRBV6-3 CASSSGGWPGANVLTF TGTGCCAGTAGCAGCGGGGGCTGGCCCGGGGCCAACGTCCTGACTTTC
NA NA TRBJ2-5 TRBV15 CATSRVRNIQETQYF TGTGCCACCAGCAGAGTCAGAAATATCCAAGAGACCCAGTACTTC
TRBD2 many TRBJ2-2 TRBV20-1 CSARVPTSGGTGELFF TGCAGTGCTAGAGTTCCGACTAGCGGGGGTACCGGGGAGCTGTTTTTT
TRBD2 NA TRBJ2-5 TRBV15 CATSRDRQRGLETQYF TGTGCCACCAGCAGAGATAGGCAGCGGGGACTAGAGACCCAGTACTTC
NA NA TRBJ2-3 TRBV6-6 CASSIRGPRTDTQYF TGTGCCAGCAGTATCCGGGGCCCGCGGACAGATACGCAGTATTTT
NA medium-sized TRBJ2-1 TRBV29-1 CSVEDAGADGSDEQFF TGCAGCGTTGAGGACGCGGGGGCCGATGGTTCAGATGAGCAGTTCTTC
NA NA TRBJ2-1 TRBV4-2 CASSQEWTDNEQFF TGTGCCAGCAGCCAAGAATGGACAGACAATGAGCAGTTCTTC
TRBD1 many TRBJ1-2 TRBV6-2/TRBV6-3 CASTEPRGNYGYTF TGTGCCAGCACCGAACCCAGGGGGAACTATGGCTACACCTTC
TRBD2 NA TRBJ2-5 TRBV11-2 CASSFASGSSETQYF TGTGCCAGCAGCTTTGCTAGCGGGTCGTCGGAGACCCAGTACTTC
NA NA TRBJ2-6 TRBV4-1 CASSQDPSGVLEANVLTF TGCGCCAGCAGCCAAGACCCTTCGGGTGTACTAGAGGCCAACGTCCTGACTTTC
NA few TRBJ1-6 TRBV24-1 CATSDGFNSPLHF TGTGCCACCAGTGATGGGTTTAATTCACCCCTCCACTTT
NA NA TRBJ1-5 TRBV7-2 CASSLGRLSNQPQHF TGTGCCAGCAGCTTAGGCCGCCTTAGCAATCAGCCCCAGCATTTT
NA few TRBJ1-5 TRBV4-1 CASSRGMTGQSQPQHF TGCGCCAGCAGCCGAGGGATGACAGGTCAAAGTCAGCCCCAGCATTTT
NA many TRBJ2-1 TRBV5-6 CASSLNNEQFF TGTGCCAGCAGCCTTAACAATGAGCAGTTCTTC
TRBD1 NA TRBJ1-5 TRBV10-1 CASRTGGKSNQPQHF TGCGCCAGCCGGACAGGGGGCAAAAGCAATCAGCCCCAGCATTTT
NA few TRBJ1-2 TRBV4-1 CASSQENTRFYGYTF TGCGCCAGCAGCCAAGAAAACACAAGATTCTATGGCTACACCTTC
TRBD2 NA TRBJ2-3 TRBV6-5 CASSRGGYTDTQYF TGTGCCAGCAGTCGGGGGGGTTACACAGATACGCAGTATTTT
NA NA TRBJ2-1 TRBV6-2/TRBV6-3 CASSYSSLEQFF TGTGCCAGCAGTTACTCGAGCCTTGAGCAGTTCTTC
NA few TRBJ2-3 TRBV7-9 CASSIPSGRGTQYF TGTGCCAGCAGCATCCCATCTGGTAGGGGGACGCAGTATTTT
NA NA TRBJ2-1 TRBV12-3/TRBV12-4 CAIMPPSSYNEQFF TGTGCCATCATGCCCCCAAGCTCCTACAATGAGCAGTTCTTC
NA few TRBJ2-7 TRBV10-3 CAIGQSSYEQYF TGTGCCATAGGACAGAGCTCCTACGAGCAGTACTTC
NA few TRBJ2-4 TRBV20-1 CSARLPGQSQNIQYF TGCAGTGCTAGACTCCCCGGACAGTCCCAAAACATTCAGTACTTC
TRBD1 NA TRBJ1-1 TRBV6-5 CASSADRGMNTEAFF TGTGCCAGCAGTGCCGACAGGGGAATGAACACTGAAGCTTTCTTT
NA NA TRBJ1-1 TRBV7-2 CASSLVGGEQAFF TGTGCCAGCAGCCTAGTAGGGGGGGAGCAGGCTTTCTTT
TRBD2 NA TRBJ2-4 TRBV2 CASRGGAKNIQYF TGTGCCAGCCGGGGGGGTGCCAAAAACATTCAGTACTTC
NA few TRBJ2-1 TRBV27 CASSPLGQVHRNEQFF TGTGCCAGCAGCCCCCTAGGACAAGTTCATCGCAATGAGCAGTTCTTC
TRBD1 few TRBJ2-6 TRBV3-1 CASSQIRDSNSGANVLTF TGTGCCAGCAGCCAGATTCGGGACAGCAACTCTGGGGCCAACGTCCTGACTTTC
NA few TRBJ2-1 TRBV5-1 CASLAKGNEQFF TGCGCCAGCCTGGCTAAGGGCAATGAGCAGTTCTTC
NA NA TRBJ1-1 TRBV20-1 CSATGFYTEAFF TGCAGTGCTACGGGGTTTTACACTGAAGCTTTCTTT
NA NA TRBJ2-3 TRBV4-3 CASSRQVGTDTQYF TGCGCCAGCAGTCGACAGGTTGGCACAGATACGCAGTATTTT
NA NA TRBJ1-2 TRBV4-3 CASSQEWGVYGYTF TGCGCCAGCAGCCAAGAATGGGGCGTGTATGGCTACACCTTC
TRBD1 NA TRBJ1-6 TRBV6-5 CASSYGTGNPNSPLHF TGTGCCAGCAGTTATGGGACAGGGAATCCTAATTCACCCCTCCACTTT
NA few TRBJ2-1 TRBV12-3/TRBV12-4 CASSLGAFKKQFF TGTGCCAGCAGTTTAGGGGCTTTCAAGAAGCAGTTCTTC
NA NA TRBJ2-2 TRBV20-1 CSARDRGGNTGELFF TGCAGTGCTAGAGATCGAGGGGGGAACACCGGGGAGCTGTTTTTT
NA NA TRBJ2-7 TRBV20-1 CSARDIGVGDSYEQYF TGCAGTGCTAGGGACATTGGTGTTGGGGACTCCTACGAGCAGTACTTC
NA NA TRBJ2-5 TRBV7-9 CASSFSPHETQYF TGTGCCAGCAGTTTTTCCCCACATGAGACCCAGTACTTC
NA many TRBJ1-1 TRBV7-3 CASSLGANTEAFF TGTGCCAGCAGCTTAGGGGCGAACACTGAAGCTTTCTTT
TRBD2 NA TRBJ2-3 TRBV20-1 CSARVPSGVADTQYF TGCAGTGCTAGAGTGCCTAGCGGGGTCGCAGATACGCAGTATTTT